The 17 T cell receptor beta chains reported below all come from one sample, sequenced in a study of blood T cell repertoires in COVID-19. Clones were sequenced by immunoSEQ multiplex PCR, and TCRdb holds only the in-frame ones, with some missing. The sample has 60,000 to 75,000 clones, 86% seen once. The sample comprised peripheral blood. The receptors were sampled from a man in his 70s with active COVID-19.

The chain carries TRBV19 and TRBJ2-5; the match to TRBD1 covers 9 bases. This CDR3 comprises 15 residues. Germline V gene data show CDR1 as LNHDA and CDR2 as SQIVND (reference sequence). The junction had 8 bases not matched to a gene; V was cut back by 4 bases and J by 5 bases. The CDR3 loop is CASSSTGGAGETQYF. The CDR3 nucleotides are TGTGCCAGTAGTAGCACAGGGGGCGCCGGGGAGACCCAGTACTTC.

V is TRBV24-1 and J is TRBJ2-5; 9 bases are shared with TRBD2. J was trimmed by 5 bases and V by 7 bases; bases with no gene match: 4. CDR3 length: 13 residues. CDR1 and CDR2 from the germline V gene are KGHDR and SFDVKD. The CDR3 loop is CATSLAGLETQYF. CDR3 nucleotide sequence: TGTGCCACCAGCCTAGCGGGATTGGAGACCCAGTACTTC.

This sequence joins TRBV24-1 and TRBJ2-3; a weak D match, TRBD1 (6 bases). This CDR3 has 14 residues. The germline CDR1 and CDR2 sequences are KGHDR and SFDVKD. V was shortened by 4 bases and J by 3 bases, with 10 bases between the two germline ends. DNA for the CDR3: TGTGCCACCAGTGAACCACAGGGAACAGATACGCAGTATTTT. This codes for CATSEPQGTDTQYF.

The chain joins TRBV9 to TRBJ2-7, with 10 bases matching TRBD2. The CDR3 has 16 residues. After removal of 0 bases from V and 0 bases from J, the junction contained 3 bases not matched to a gene. Germline CDR1 SGDLS, CDR2 YYNGEE. CDR3 protein: CASSVALAGSSYEQYF. The CDR3 region has the DNA TGTGCCAGCAGCGTAGCACTAGCGGGGAGCTCCTACGAGCAGTACTTC.

The chain uses TRBV6-6 and TRBJ1-1; TRBD1 agrees at 8 bases. The germline V gene encodes CDR1 MNHNY and CDR2 SVGAGI (reference sequence). The CDR3 totals 13 residues. V trimming: 6 bases; J trimming: 4 bases; junction bases outside the gene matches: 4. CDR3 bases: TGTGCCAGCAGCCCAACAGGGGGCACTGAAGCTTTCTTT. Translated, it gives CASSPTGGTEAFF.

The chain recombines TRBV27 with TRBJ2-7; D is possibly TRBD2 (6 bases). The V and J ends lost 8 bases and 6 bases respectively, with 26 bases between them. This CDR3 has 16 residues. Germline V CDR1 and CDR2: MNHEY, SMNVEV (reference sequence). The CDR3 DNA sequence: TGTGCCAGCCCCGGGGCCTCCGGACGGAGGGGCTCCGAGCAGTACTTC. This codes for CASPGASGRRGSEQYF.

V usage is TRBV7-8 and J usage is TRBJ2-4; D unclear. From germline, CDR1 is SGHVS and CDR2 FQNEAQ. The CDR3 runs to 15 residues. The V end was cut by 1 base, the J end by 8 bases, with 15 bases between. The CDR3 is CASSLEPARRDIQYF. The DNA for the CDR3 is TGTGCCAGCAGCTTAGAGCCGGCCAGACGGGACATTCAGTACTTC.

The J gene is TRBJ1-4, the V gene TRBV7-9, with TRBD1 identical over 10 bases. The germline gives CDR1 SEHNR, CDR2 FQNEAQ (reference sequence). This CDR3 spans 17 amino acids. V gave up 7 bases and J gave up 7 bases; unmatched junction bases: 15. The CDR3 loop is CASISGTGAGGGEKLFF. The CDR3 bases are TGTGCCAGCATCTCGGGGACAGGGGCCGGCGGAGGTGAAAAACTGTTTTTT.

CDR3 DNA sequence: TGTGCCAGCCGTGTGGGTGCGGGGCATGGCTACACCTTC. Amino acid sequence: CASRVGAGHGYTF. The rearrangement joins TRBV12-3 or TRBV12-4 to TRBJ1-2, with D possibly matching TRBD1 (5 bases). The CDR3 runs 13 residues. Trimming stripped 8 bases from V and 6 bases from J, with 16 bases between.

The V call is TRBV28, the J call TRBJ2-1, with D unclear. Trimming removed 2 bases at V and 4 bases at J, with 6 bases between. CDR3 length: 13 amino acids. Germline CDR1 MDHEN, CDR2 SYDVKM. This chain's CDR3 is CASSLIEYNEQFF. DNA for the CDR3: TGTGCCAGCAGTTTAATAGAGTACAATGAGCAGTTCTTC.

This rearrangement joins TRBV6-5 to TRBJ2-5; D possibly corresponds to TRBD1 (6 bases). Germline assignment: CDR1 MNHEY and CDR2 SVGAGI. V gave up 0 bases and J gave up 2 bases, with 13 bases separating them. The CDR3 is 16 residues long. CDR3 amino acids: CASSYSRSQGQETQYF. The DNA of the CDR3 is TGTGCCAGCAGTTACTCGAGGTCGCAGGGGCAAGAGACCCAGTACTTC.

This clone was counted a single time. This rearrangement joins TRBV9 to TRBJ1-1, with D tentatively TRBD1 (5 bases). V lost 2 bases to trimming and J lost 2 bases, with 7 bases between them. CDR3 size: 13 residues. CDR1 and CDR2 (germline): SGDLS, YYNGEE. The CDR3 sequence: CASSVTANTEAFF. As DNA, the CDR3 is TGTGCCAGCAGCGTGACAGCAAACACTGAAGCTTTCTTT. Full variable domain (rest looked up from reference TRBV9 and TRBJ1-1): DSGVTQTPKHLITATGQRVTLRCSPRSGDLSVYWYQQSLDQGLQFLIQYYNGEERAKGNILERFSAQQFPDLHSELNLSSLELGDSALYFCASSVTANTEAFFGQGTRLTVV.

The chain recombines TRBV5-1 with TRBJ2-3, with TRBD2 as a possible D gene (5 bases). The CDR3 runs to 12 residues. Germline V gene data show CDR1 as SGHRS and CDR2 as YFSETQ. V was pared by 4 bases and J by 4 bases, with 7 bases between. The CDR3 DNA is TGCGCCAGCAGCCACGGGGCAGATACGCAGTATTTT. It specifies CASSHGADTQYF.

The table lists this clone with a count of one. The rearrangement uses TRBV10-3 and TRBJ2-7; 12 bases map to TRBD2. Trimming removed 2 bases from V and 4 bases from J; junction bases left unmatched: 12. The CDR3 contains 18 residues. Germline V gene sequence: CDR1 ENHRY, CDR2 SYGVKD. The CDR3 region has the DNA TGTGCCATCAGTGAGCCGGGACTAGCGGGTTCCGCCGGGTACGAGCAGTACTTC. Its translation is CAISEPGLAGSAGYEQYF.

A few counts support this clone. The chain joins TRBV25-1 to TRBJ2-7, with 7 bases fitting TRBD2. The length of the CDR3 is 14 residues. In germline, CDR1 is MGHDK, CDR2 SYGVNS. V lost 5 bases and J lost 3; bases outside the gene matches: 7. Written as DNA, the CDR3 is TGTGCCAGCAGTAACCGGGACTACGGCTACGAGCAGTACTTC. It codes for CASSNRDYGYEQYF.

The rearrangement uses TRBV7-2 and TRBJ1-5; D call uncertain. The CDR3 loop spans 13 amino acids. Germline CDR1 reads SGHTA; CDR2 reads FQGNSA. V was shortened by 3 bases and J by 9 bases, with 12 bases between the two germline ends. CDR3 sequence: CASSLGASRPQHF. CDR3 bases: TGTGCCAGCAGCTTGGGAGCCTCAAGGCCCCAGCATTTT.

The chain employs TRBV28 and TRBJ2-5, with TRBD1 matching 9 bases. The CDR3 spans 15 residues. Germline V gene sequence: CDR1 MDHEN, CDR2 SYDVKM. V was clipped by 6 bases and J by 3 bases; unmatched bases: 8. CDR3 bases: TGTGCCAGCAGATTCCGGGACAGGGCGAAAGAGACCCAGTACTTC. It yields the protein CASRFRDRAKETQYF.